The T cell receptor (beta chain) under discussion was sequenced for a study of vaccination and CD4 T cells after COVID-19 (dated by TCRdb to the early 2020s). Turning to the overall study: Six males and four females were included in the convalescent cohort, with two Hispanic individuals, seven Caucasians, two Asians and one multiracial person represented. Post-COVID blood samples were collected from convalescent patients a median of around 100 days after diagnosis, with a range of roughly 30 to 161 days. The spike-specific CD4+ TCR repertoire was compared before and after mRNA vaccination in over 9 COVID-19 convalescent patients and a few infection-naive healthy vaccine recipients. Participants received two doses of either the Pfizer-BioNTech BNT162b2 vaccine (n=8) or the Moderna mRNA-1273 vaccine (n=2). As controls, cultures received a CEFX viral epitope pool (the positive control), an HIV-1 Nef peptide pool (the negative control), or no peptide at all. Overlapping spike peptide pools from SARS-CoV-2 and from the common cold coronaviruses HCoV-NL63, HCoV-OC43 and HCoV-229E were used as culture stimuli. The time from the second vaccine dose to post-vaccine blood sampling had a median of around 72 days and ranged from about 14 to 250 days. General study outcomes and caveats: The number of convalescent patients in the study was relatively small, and the study did not examine early timepoints following natural infection. Although the median number of SARS-CoV-2-reactive clonotypes went up from around 20 after infection to some 37 after vaccination, the increase was not significant. Among the post-vaccine SARS-CoV-2-reactive clones in convalescent patients, a median around 86% showed up only after vaccination, which suggests vaccine-specific priming. Of the vaccine-specific clones found in convalescent patients, nearly all (304 of 307) were mono-reactive for SARS-CoV-2 spike instead of being cross-reactive with common cold coronaviruses.

The intended sense of this specimen's treatment or condition label: approximately nine-day PBMC culture with coronavirus spike peptide pools or control peptides (ViraFEST assay). To expand antigen-specific T cells with peptide pools and then pick out the expanded clonotypes through TCR sequencing, the study relied on the ViraFEST assay. Negative nucleocapsid antibody tests taken both before and after vaccination confirmed that the healthy vaccine recipients had no prior SARS-CoV-2 infection. PBMCs were cultured at fewer than 2.5 million per well in IMDM supplemented with approximately 4.7% human AB serum and around 9.5 IU/ml IL-2, with 9.5 to 10 ug/ml peptide pools added. Half of the culture medium was replaced with fresh IL-2-containing medium on days 3 and 7. After 10 to 11 days of culture, CD4+ T cells were isolated by negative selection with the EasySep CD4+ T cell isolation kit. Ficoll-Paque Plus gradient centrifugation was used to isolate PBMCs from whole blood, and the isolated PBMCs were then either used fresh or cryopreserved at -140C. In general, triplicate wells were set up for every culture condition.

Comment on this clonotype: Its antigen is not yet known. The record has no base qualities; no much larger clone is one base away.

Libraries were built with PCR. TCR sequencing of DNA from cultured CD4+ T cells used the Oncomine TCR Beta short-read assay at the Johns Hopkins FTIC core. The QIAamp micro DNA kit was used to extract genomic DNA from the cultured CD4+ T cells. Oncomine TCR Beta libraries from cultured CD4+ T cells were pooled using unique dual indexes and sequenced on an Illumina iSeq 100. From the authors' description of their analysis: Non-productive sequences were removed, and CDR3s not starting with C, not ending with F or W, or shorter than 7 amino acids were discarded. The MANAFEST web application was used to identify antigen-specific clonotypes by comparing peptide-stimulated wells against reference wells and other culture wells. To be called positive, a clone needed an FDR below 0.05, an odds ratio above 5, and a productive frequency above 0.1% in at least two of three replicate wells. Cross-reactive clonotypes were defined as significantly expanded in both SARS-CoV-2 spike wells and at least one common cold coronavirus spike condition. Similarity between CDR3 sequences was evaluated in R version 3.6.1 using Levenshtein distances (stringdist) and unrooted phylogenetic trees (ape). Using fastp at Q25 and MiXCR, TCRdb reprocessed the public reads and kept productive beta chains. All rows with the same CDR3 protein become a single entry with the most common DNA and genes. None of the V and J calls come from the authors' own analysis; TCRdb made them. This sample lists 25,000 to 30,000 distinct CDR3 sequences; around 64% were detected once. The ten largest clones take up about a sixth of the sample.

The source of this sequence is a human donor who received a COVID-19 vaccine. Sequencing used CD4+ T cells from blood, cultured in vitro, obtained after SARS-CoV-2 vaccination.

DNA sequence: TGTGCCAGCGGGACAGGGGGCCCATATTCGGTTGGAGGAGGGACTGAAGCTTTCTTT. Translated, this gives CASGTGGPYSVGGGTEAFF. The sequence links TRBV5-4 to TRBJ1-1; 12 of the junction bases match TRBD1. The germline V gene (reference sequence) yields SGHNT for CDR1 and YYREEE for CDR2. Trimming takes 7 bases off V and 5 bases off J; junction bases not matched to a gene: 21. Its CDR3 holds 19 amino acids, cysteine through phenylalanine. Just the 57-base CDR3 DNA is kept, in frame starting at base 1.